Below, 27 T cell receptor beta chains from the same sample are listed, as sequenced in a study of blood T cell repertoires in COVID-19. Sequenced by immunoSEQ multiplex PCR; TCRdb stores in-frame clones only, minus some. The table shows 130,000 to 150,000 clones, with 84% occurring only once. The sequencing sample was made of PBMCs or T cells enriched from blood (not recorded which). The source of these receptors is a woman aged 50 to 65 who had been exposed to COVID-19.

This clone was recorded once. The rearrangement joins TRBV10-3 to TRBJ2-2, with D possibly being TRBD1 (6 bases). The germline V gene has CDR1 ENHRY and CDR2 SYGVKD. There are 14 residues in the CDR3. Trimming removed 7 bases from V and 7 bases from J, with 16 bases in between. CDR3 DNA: TGTGCCATCAAACCGGGACAAGGATTCGGGGAGCTGTTTTTT. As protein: CAIKPGQGFGELFF.

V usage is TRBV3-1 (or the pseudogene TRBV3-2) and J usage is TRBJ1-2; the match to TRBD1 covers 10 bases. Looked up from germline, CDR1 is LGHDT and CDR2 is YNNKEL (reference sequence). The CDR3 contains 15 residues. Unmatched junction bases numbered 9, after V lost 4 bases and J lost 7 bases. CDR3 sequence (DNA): TGTGCCAGCAGCCTAAGGTCGACAGGGGGCGGTGGCTACACCTTC. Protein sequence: CASSLRSTGGGGYTF.

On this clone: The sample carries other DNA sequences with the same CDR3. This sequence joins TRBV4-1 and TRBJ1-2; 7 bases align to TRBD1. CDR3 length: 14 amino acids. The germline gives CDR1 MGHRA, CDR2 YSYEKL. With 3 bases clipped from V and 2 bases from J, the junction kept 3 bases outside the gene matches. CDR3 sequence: CASSQPGQNYGYTF. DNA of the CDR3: TGCGCCAGCAGCCAGCCGGGACAGAACTATGGCTACACCTTC.

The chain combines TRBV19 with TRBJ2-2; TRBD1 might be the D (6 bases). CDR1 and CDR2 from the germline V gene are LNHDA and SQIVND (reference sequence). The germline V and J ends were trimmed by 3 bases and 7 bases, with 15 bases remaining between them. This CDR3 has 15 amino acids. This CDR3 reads CASSISGIRGGELFF. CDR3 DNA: TGTGCCAGTAGTATTTCGGGTATCAGGGGCGGGGAGCTGTTTTTT.

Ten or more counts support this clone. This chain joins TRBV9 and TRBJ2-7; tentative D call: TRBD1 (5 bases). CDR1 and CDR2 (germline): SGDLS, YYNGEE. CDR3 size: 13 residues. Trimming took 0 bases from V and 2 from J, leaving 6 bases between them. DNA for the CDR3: TGTGCCAGCAGCGTAGTCAGGGCCTACGAGCAGTACTTC. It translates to CASSVVRAYEQYF.

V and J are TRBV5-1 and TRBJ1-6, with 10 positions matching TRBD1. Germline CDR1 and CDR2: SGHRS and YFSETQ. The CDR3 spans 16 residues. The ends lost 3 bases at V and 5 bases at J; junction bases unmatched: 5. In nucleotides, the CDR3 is TGCGCCAGCAGCTCGAGGACAGGGGGGGATAATTCACCCCTCCACTTT. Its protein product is CASSSRTGGDNSPLHF.

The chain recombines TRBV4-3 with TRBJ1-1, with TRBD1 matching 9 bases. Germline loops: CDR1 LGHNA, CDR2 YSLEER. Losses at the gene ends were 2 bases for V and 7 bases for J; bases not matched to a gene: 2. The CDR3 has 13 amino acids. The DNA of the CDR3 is TGCGCCAGCAGCCAAAGGACAGGGGTTGAAGCTTTCTTT. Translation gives CASSQRTGVEAFF.

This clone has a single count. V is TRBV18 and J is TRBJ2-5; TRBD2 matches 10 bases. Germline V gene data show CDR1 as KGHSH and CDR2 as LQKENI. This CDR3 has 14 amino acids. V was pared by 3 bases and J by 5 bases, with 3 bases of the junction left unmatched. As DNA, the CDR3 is TGTGCCAGCTCACCTAGCGGGAGGTTCGAGACCCAGTACTTC. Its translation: CASSPSGRFETQYF.

CDR3 region: CASSPEPGQGKQPQHF. CDR3 sequence (DNA): TGTGCCAGCAGCCCCGAGCCCGGACAGGGGAAACAGCCCCAGCATTTT. The chain employs TRBV7-9 and TRBJ1-5; 9 bases fit TRBD1. V lost 5 bases, J lost 7 bases, and 12 bases stayed unmatched. Germline CDR1 is SEHNR and CDR2 is FQNEAQ (reference sequence). This CDR3 region has 16 residues.

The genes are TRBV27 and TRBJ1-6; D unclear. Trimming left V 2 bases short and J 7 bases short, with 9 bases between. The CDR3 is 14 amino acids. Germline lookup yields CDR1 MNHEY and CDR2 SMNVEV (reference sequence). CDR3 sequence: CASSLMRVNSPLHF. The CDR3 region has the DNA TGTGCCAGCAGTTTAATGCGGGTAAATTCACCCCTCCACTTT.

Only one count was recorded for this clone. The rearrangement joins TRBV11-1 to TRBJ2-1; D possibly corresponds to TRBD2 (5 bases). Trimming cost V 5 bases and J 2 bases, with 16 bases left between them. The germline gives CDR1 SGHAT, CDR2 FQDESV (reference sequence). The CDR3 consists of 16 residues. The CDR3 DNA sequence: TGTGCCAGCAGCCCGTCCCGAAGCGGACCCTACAATGAGCAGTTCTTC. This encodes CASSPSRSGPYNEQFF.

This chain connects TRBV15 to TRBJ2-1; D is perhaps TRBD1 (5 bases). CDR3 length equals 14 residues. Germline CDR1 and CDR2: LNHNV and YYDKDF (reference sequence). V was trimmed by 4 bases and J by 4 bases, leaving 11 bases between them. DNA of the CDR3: TGTGCCACCAGCATTTTCACAGGTTACAATGAGCAGTTCTTC. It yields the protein CATSIFTGYNEQFF.

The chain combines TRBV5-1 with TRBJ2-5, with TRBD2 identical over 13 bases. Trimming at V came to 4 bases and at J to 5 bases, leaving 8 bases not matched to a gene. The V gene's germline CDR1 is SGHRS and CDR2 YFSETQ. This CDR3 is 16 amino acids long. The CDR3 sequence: CASSQGLAGLGETQYF. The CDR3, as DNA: TGCGCCAGCAGCCAGGGACTAGCGGGGTTGGGGGAGACCCAGTACTTC.

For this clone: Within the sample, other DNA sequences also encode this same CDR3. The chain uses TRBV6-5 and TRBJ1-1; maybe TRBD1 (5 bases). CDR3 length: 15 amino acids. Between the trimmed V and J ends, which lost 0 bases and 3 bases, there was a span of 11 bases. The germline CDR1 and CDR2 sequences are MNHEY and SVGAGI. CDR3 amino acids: CASSYSPGGDTEAFF. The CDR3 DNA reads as TGTGCCAGCAGTTACTCCCCGGGGGGTGACACTGAAGCTTTCTTT.

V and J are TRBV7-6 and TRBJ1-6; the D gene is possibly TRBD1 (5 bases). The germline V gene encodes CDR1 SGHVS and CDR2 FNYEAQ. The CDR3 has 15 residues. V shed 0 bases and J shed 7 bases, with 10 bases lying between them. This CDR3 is CASSLAGLENSPLHF. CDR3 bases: TGTGCCAGCAGCTTAGCGGGACTCGAAAATTCACCCCTCCACTTT. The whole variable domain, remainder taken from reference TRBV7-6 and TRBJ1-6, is GAGVSQSPRYKVTKRGQDVALRCDPISGHVSLYWYRQALGQGPEFLTYFNYEAQQDKSGLPNDRFSAERPEGSISTLTIQRTEQRDSAMYRCASSLAGLENSPLHFGNGTRLTVT.

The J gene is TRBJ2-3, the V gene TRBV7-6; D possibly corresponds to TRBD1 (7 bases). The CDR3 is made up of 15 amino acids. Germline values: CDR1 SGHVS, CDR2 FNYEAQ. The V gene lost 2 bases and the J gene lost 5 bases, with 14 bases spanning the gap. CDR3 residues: CASSLQGDGGDTQYF. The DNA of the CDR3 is TGTGCCAGCAGCTTACAGGGGGACGGGGGAGATACGCAGTATTTT.

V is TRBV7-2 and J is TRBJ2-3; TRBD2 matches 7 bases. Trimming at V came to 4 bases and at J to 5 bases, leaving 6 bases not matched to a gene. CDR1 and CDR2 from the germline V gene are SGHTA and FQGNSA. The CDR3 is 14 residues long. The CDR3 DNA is TGTGCCAGCAGCTCAGCTAGCGGCGGAGATACGCAGTATTTT. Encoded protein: CASSSASGGDTQYF.

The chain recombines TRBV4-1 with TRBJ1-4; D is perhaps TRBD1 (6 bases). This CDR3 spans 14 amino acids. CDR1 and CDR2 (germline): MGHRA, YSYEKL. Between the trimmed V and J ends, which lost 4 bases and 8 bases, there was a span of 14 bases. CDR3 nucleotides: TGCGCCAGCAGCCCGACAGGATTGGAAGAAAAACTGTTTTTT. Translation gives CASSPTGLEEKLFF.

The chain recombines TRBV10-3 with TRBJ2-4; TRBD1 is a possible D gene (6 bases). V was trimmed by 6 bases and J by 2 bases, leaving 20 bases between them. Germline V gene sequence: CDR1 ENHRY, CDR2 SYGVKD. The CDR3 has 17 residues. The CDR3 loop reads CAISSPLLGTSKNIQYF. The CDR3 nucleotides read TGTGCCATCAGCTCCCCCCTACTGGGGACATCCAAAAACATTCAGTACTTC.

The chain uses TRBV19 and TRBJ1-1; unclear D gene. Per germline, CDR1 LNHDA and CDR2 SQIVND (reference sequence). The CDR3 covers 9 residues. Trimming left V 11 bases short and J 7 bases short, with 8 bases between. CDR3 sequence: CALRGEAFF. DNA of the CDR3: TGTGCCCTACGGGGTGAAGCTTTCTTT.

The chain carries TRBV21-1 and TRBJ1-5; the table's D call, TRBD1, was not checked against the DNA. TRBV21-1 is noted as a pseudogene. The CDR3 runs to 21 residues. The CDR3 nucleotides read TGTGCCAGCAGCAAACAGGATGGAGTTTGGGGGACAGGGCCCAATCGGCGGCCCCAGCATTTT. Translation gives CASSKQDGVWGTGPNRRPQHF.

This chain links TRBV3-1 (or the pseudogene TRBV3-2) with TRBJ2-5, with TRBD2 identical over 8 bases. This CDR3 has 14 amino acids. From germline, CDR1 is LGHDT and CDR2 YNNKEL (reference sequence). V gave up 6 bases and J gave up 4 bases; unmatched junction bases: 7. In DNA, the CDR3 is TGTGCCAGCAGGGCGAGAGGACTAGCAGAGACCCAGTACTTC. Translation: CASRARGLAETQYF.

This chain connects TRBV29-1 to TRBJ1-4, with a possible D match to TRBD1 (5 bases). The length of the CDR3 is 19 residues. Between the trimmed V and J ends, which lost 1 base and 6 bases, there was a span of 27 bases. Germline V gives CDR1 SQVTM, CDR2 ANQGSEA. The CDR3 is CSVEGGAAGFGTSHEKLFF. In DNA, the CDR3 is TGCAGCGTTGAAGGCGGGGCAGCAGGTTTCGGGACCTCACATGAAAAACTGTTTTTT.

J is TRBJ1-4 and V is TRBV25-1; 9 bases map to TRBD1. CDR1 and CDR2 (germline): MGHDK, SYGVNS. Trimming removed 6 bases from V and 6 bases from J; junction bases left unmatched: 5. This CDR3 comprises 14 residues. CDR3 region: CASSYRGRHEKLFF. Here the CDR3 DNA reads TGTGCCAGCAGCTACAGGGGGCGTCATGAAAAACTGTTTTTT. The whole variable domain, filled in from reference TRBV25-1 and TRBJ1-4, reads EADIYQTPRYLVIGTGKKITLECSQTMGHDKMYWYQQDPGMELHLIHYSYGVNSTEKGDLSSESTVSRIRTEHFPLTLESARPSHTSQYLCASSYRGRHEKLFFGSGTQLSVL.

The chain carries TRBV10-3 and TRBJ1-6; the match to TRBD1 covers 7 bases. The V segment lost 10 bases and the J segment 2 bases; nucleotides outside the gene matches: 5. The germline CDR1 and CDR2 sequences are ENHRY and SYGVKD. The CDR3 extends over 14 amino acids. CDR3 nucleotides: TGTGCCACTCAGACAGGGACCTATAATTCACCCCTCCACTTT. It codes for CATQTGTYNSPLHF.

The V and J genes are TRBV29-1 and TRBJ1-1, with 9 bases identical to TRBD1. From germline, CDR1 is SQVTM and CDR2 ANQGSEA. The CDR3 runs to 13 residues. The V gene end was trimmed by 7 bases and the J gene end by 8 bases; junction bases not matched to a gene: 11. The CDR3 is CSALTGGNLEAFF. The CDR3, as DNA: TGCAGCGCCCTGACAGGGGGAAACCTCGAAGCTTTCTTT.

CDR3 residues: CASSPQRTGTDTQYF. In nucleotides, the CDR3 is TGTGCCAGCAGTCCCCAAAGGACAGGGACGGATACGCAGTATTTT. The chain has TRBV6-5 and TRBJ2-3; 8 bases line up with TRBD1. This CDR3 has 15 amino acids. V shed 5 bases and J 6 bases; nucleotides not matched to a gene: 10. Germline V CDR1 and CDR2: MNHEY, SVGAGI.